Presented here are 18 T cell receptor beta chains from one specimen sequenced in a study of cytomegalovirus exposure and HLA in healthy donors. It was with 60 Vbeta and 13 Jbeta primers that the PCR ran. Here immunoSEQ multiplex PCR was the method, and the copy in TCRdb shows in-frame clones only, minus some. Of 95,000 to 150,000 clones listed, roughly 80% were seen once; the top ten hold around 8.9%. Sequencing was carried out using PBMCs. These receptors originate from a man in his thirties or forties in good health and CMV-seropositive.

The chain uses TRBV14 and TRBJ2-4; possible D gene TRBD1, 5 bases. The CDR3 is 16 residues long. The V end lost 0 bases, the J end lost 0 bases, and 9 bases lay between the germline ends. Germline loops: CDR1 SGHDN, CDR2 FVKESK. In DNA, the CDR3 is TGTGCCAGCAGCCAAGAAGGGGCTTTAGCCAAAAACATTCAGTACTTC. Amino acids: CASSQEGALAKNIQYF.

This clone was counted a few times. This chain uses TRBV19 with TRBJ1-1; D may be TRBD1 (6 bases). Between the trimmed V and J ends, which lost 6 bases and 7 bases, there was a span of 9 bases. Germline V CDR1 and CDR2: LNHDA, SQIVND (reference sequence). The CDR3 has 11 residues. In DNA form, the CDR3 reads TGTGCCAGTAGGGGGGCTGGTGAAGCTTTCTTT. The encoded protein is CASRGAGEAFF.

The chain has TRBV5-1 and TRBJ2-1; 12 nucleotides match TRBD2. CDR3 length: 15 residues. Trimming at V came to 2 bases and at J to 10 bases, leaving 7 bases not matched to a gene. Germline CDR1 SGHRS, CDR2 YFSETQ. The CDR3 coding sequence is TGCGCCAGCAGCTTCGGACTAGCGGGACCGAGGGAGCAGTTCTTC. Its translation: CASSFGLAGPREQFF.

The CDR3 nucleotides are TGTGCCAGCAGCCCGGGGGTCTACAATGAGCAGTTCTTC. Its translation is CASSPGVYNEQFF. The J gene is TRBJ2-1, the V gene TRBV7-2; D may be TRBD2 (6 bases). The CDR3 has 13 amino acids. Trimming removed 5 bases at V and 3 bases at J, with 8 bases between. Germline V gene lookup returns CDR1 SGHTA and CDR2 FQGNSA. Full variable domain (remainder filled in from reference TRBV7-2 and TRBJ2-1): GAGVSQSPSNKVTEKGKDVELRCDPISGHTALYWYRQSLGQGLEFLIYFQGNSAPDKSGLPSDRFSAERTGGSVSTLTIQRTQQEDSAVYLCASSPGVYNEQFFGPGTRLTVL.

This clone was seen only once. The chain employs TRBV29-1 and TRBJ1-2; 12 bases agree with TRBD1. The ends lost 5 bases at V and 4 bases at J; junction bases unmatched: 8. Looked up from germline, CDR1 is SQVTM and CDR2 is ANQGSEA. The CDR3 consists of 15 residues. DNA for the CDR3: TGCAGCGTTCTTCCGGGACAGGGGGCGGCCTATGGCTACACCTTC. This codes for CSVLPGQGAAYGYTF.

This chain connects TRBV6-5 to TRBJ1-2; a weak D match, TRBD1 (5 bases). V was cut by 6 bases and J by 8 bases, with 16 bases left in between. Germline-derived CDR1 and CDR2 are MNHEY and SVGAGI. The CDR3 spans 13 residues. CDR3 nucleotide sequence: TGTGCCAGCAGGTTCAGGGCCGAGAACGGCTACACCTTC. Its translation is CASRFRAENGYTF.

The rearrangement uses TRBV7-2 and TRBJ2-7, with 12 bases matching TRBD2. Germline CDR1 is SGHTA and CDR2 is FQGNSA. V dropped 1 base and J dropped 4; count of bases not matched to a gene: 5. This CDR3 comprises 16 residues. The CDR3 region has the DNA TGTGCCAGCAGCTTAGTGGCTAGCGGGGGGGCGTACGAGCAGTACTTC. Protein sequence: CASSLVASGGAYEQYF.

The V call is TRBV10-3, the J call TRBJ1-2, with D perhaps matching TRBD1 (6 bases). Trimming took off 5 bases at V and 2 bases at J, with 12 bases between the two ends. CDR1 and CDR2 (germline): ENHRY, SYGVKD. The CDR3 has 14 amino acids. The CDR3 spells CAISSGQINYGYTF. The CDR3 DNA reads as TGTGCCATCAGTAGCGGACAGATAAACTATGGCTACACCTTC.

This rearrangement joins TRBV18 to TRBJ2-1, with 10 bases lining up with TRBD2. Trimming took 0 bases from V and 8 from J; bases not matched to a gene: 7. Germline CDR1 and CDR2: KGHSH and LQKENI. This CDR3 comprises 16 residues. In DNA, the CDR3 is TGTGCCAGCTCACCACCCCTAGCGGGGGAGTTCGATGAGCAGTTCTTC. It is translated as CASSPPLAGEFDEQFF.

This clone has only one observation. J is TRBJ2-1 and V is TRBV6-5, with D hard to call. Germline V gene sequence: CDR1 MNHEY, CDR2 SVGAGI. The CDR3 is 12 residues long. V lost 6 bases, J lost 5 bases, and 8 bases lay in between. This CDR3 reads CASRTYDNEQFF. Written as DNA, the CDR3 is TGTGCCAGCAGGACTTATGACAATGAGCAGTTCTTC.

The V gene is TRBV13, the J gene TRBJ2-1; 7 positions agree with TRBD2. The germline gives CDR1 PRHDT, CDR2 FYEKMQ (reference sequence). The CDR3 has 14 amino acids. Trimming at V came to 0 bases and at J to 11 bases, leaving 7 bases not matched to a gene. The CDR3 here is CASSLGGLGFQQFF. CDR3 DNA: TGTGCCAGCAGCTTAGGCGGACTAGGTTTCCAGCAGTTCTTC.

The J gene is TRBJ2-3, the V gene TRBV19; TRBD1 aligns across 10 bases. The trim removed 6 bases at V and 4 bases at J, leaving 7 bases unmatched. The CDR3 contains 15 residues. Per germline, CDR1 LNHDA and CDR2 SQIVND (reference sequence). CDR3: CASSNPGQGSDTQYF. CDR3 coding DNA: TGTGCCAGTAGCAACCCGGGACAGGGGTCAGATACGCAGTATTTT. The full variable domain, its missing parts supplied by reference TRBV19 and TRBJ2-3, is DGGITQSPKYLFRKEGQNVTLSCEQNLNHDAMYWYRQDPGQGLRLIYYSQIVNDFQKGDIAEGYSVSREKKESFPLTVTSAQKNPTAFYLCASSNPGQGSDTQYFGPGTRLTVL.

V gene TRBV6-5 combines with J gene TRBJ1-2; 8 bases agree with TRBD1. CDR1 is MNHEY, CDR2 SVGAGI, per germline. The CDR3 is made up of 13 amino acids. Germline trimming cut 11 bases from V and 2 bases from J; bases unmatched to any gene: 7. The CDR3 protein is CAGGDRRNYGYTF. The CDR3 DNA reads as TGTGCCGGGGGGGACAGGCGGAACTATGGCTACACCTTC.

This clone was counted a single time. DNA of the CDR3: TGTGCCAGCAGCTTGGGAGGTGGTTTTTATAATTCACCCCTCCACTTT. Translation: CASSLGGGFYNSPLHF. The chain has TRBV5-6 and TRBJ1-6; D is unclear. The V gene lost 0 bases and the J gene lost 4 bases, with 11 bases spanning the gap. CDR3 length: 16 residues. CDR1 SGHDT and CDR2 YYEEEE come from the germline V gene.

The rearrangement joins TRBV27 to TRBJ2-5; 13 nucleotides match TRBD2. In germline, CDR1 is MNHEY, CDR2 SMNVEV (reference sequence). CDR3 size: 15 residues. V was pared by 6 bases and J by 4 bases, with 5 bases of the junction left unmatched. The DNA for the CDR3 is TGTGCCAGCAGCGCGAGGACTAGCGGGGGAGAGACCCAGTACTTC. Its translation: CASSARTSGGETQYF.

In DNA, the CDR3 is TGTGCCAGCAGTTACGTGCGTAACTATGGCTACACCTTC. Translating gives CASSYVRNYGYTF. This chain uses TRBV6-5 with TRBJ1-2; D ambiguous. Germline lookup yields CDR1 MNHEY and CDR2 SVGAGI. The V end was cut by 2 bases, the J end by 1 base, with 5 bases between. The CDR3 is made up of 13 amino acids.

The chain couples TRBV18 to TRBJ2-5; D perhaps matches TRBD1 (5 bases). Trimming shortened V by 3 bases and J by 3 bases, and 8 bases separated the two germline ends. Per germline, CDR1 KGHSH and CDR2 LQKENI. The CDR3 loop spans 13 amino acids. CDR3 sequence reads: CASSPETEETQYF. CDR3 in DNA: TGTGCCAGCTCACCCGAGACAGAAGAGACCCAGTACTTC.

The chain links TRBV10-3 to TRBJ2-7, with 7 bases identical to TRBD1. In germline, CDR1 is ENHRY, CDR2 SYGVKD. J lost 6 bases, V lost 10 bases, and 9 bases had no gene match. This CDR3 comprises 12 residues. The CDR3 spells CATGQESIEQYF. The CDR3 bases are TGTGCCACCGGACAGGAGTCCATCGAGCAGTACTTC.